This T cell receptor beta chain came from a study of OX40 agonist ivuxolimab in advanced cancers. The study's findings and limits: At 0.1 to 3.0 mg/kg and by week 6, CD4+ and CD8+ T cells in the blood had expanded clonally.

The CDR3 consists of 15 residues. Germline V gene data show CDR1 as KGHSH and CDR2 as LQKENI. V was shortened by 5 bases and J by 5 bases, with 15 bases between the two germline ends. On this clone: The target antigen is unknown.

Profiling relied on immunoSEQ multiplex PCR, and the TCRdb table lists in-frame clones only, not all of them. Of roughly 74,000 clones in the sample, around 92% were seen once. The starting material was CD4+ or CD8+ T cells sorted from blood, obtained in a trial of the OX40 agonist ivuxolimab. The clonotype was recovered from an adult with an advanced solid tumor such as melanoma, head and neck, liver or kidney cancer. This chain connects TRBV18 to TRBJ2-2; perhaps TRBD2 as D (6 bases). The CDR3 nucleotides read TGTGCCAGCTCAACAGGCTCGGGACTTACCGGGGAGCTGTTTTTT. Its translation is CASSTGSGLTGELFF.